These T cell receptor beta chains were read from a single sample in a study of blood T cell repertoires in COVID-19. Using immunoSEQ multiplex PCR, the repertoire was profiled, and TCRdb retains in-frame clones only, with some absent. Of tens of thousands of clones in the sample, about 90% were seen once. What was sequenced was peripheral blood. The receptors here all came from a woman aged 80 or over with acute or convalescent COVID-19. CDR3s include the opening cysteine and the closing phenylalanine or tryptophan. The order of the fields is V gene, clone size, D gene, J gene, CDR3 protein, CDR3 DNA. A D gene is named only where the DNA matches it firmly. Not all rows give a size; the values are once, few, many and, for expanded clones, a class.

TRBV10-3	-	TRBD1	TRBJ2-1	CAIRSPDRGGNEQFF	TGTGCCATAAGGAGCCCAGACAGGGGCGGGAATGAGCAGTTCTTC
TRBV4-3	-	-	TRBJ1-2	CASSQGLAVYGYTF	TGCGCCAGCAGCCAAGGCCTGGCAGTCTATGGCTACACCTTC
TRBV7-9	-	-	TRBJ1-1	CASSFPDRRSEAFF	TGTGCCAGCAGCTTCCCCGACAGGAGGTCTGAAGCTTTCTTT
TRBV30	-	-	TRBJ2-5	CAWSVWGGLGETQYF	TGTGCCTGGAGCGTATGGGGGGGCCTGGGGGAGACCCAGTACTTC
TRBV6-6	-	TRBD2	TRBJ2-5	CASHTGSGGATQYF	TGTGCCAGCCATACAGGGTCGGGAGGGGCGACCCAGTACTTC
TRBV19	-	-	TRBJ2-2	CASRSIPGVNTGELFF	TGTGCCAGTAGATCCATACCGGGTGTGAACACCGGGGAGCTGTTTTTT
TRBV4-3	-	TRBD2	TRBJ2-1	CASSQELAGVGEQFF	TGCGCCAGCAGCCAAGAACTAGCGGGGGTGGGGGAGCAGTTCTTC
TRBV2	-	TRBD1	TRBJ1-5	CASSGGTGRDQPQHF	TGTGCCAGCAGTGGAGGGACAGGAAGAGATCAGCCCCAGCATTTT
TRBV18	-	TRBD2	TRBJ2-5	CASSQLFPGLAGGQETQYF	TGTGCCAGCTCACAACTCTTCCCGGGACTAGCGGGGGGGCAAGAGACCCAGTACTTC
TRBV12-5	-	-	TRBJ1-6	CASGLVLSRGRNSPLHF	TGTGCTAGTGGTTTGGTACTTTCGCGGGGCCGAAATTCACCCCTCCACTTT
TRBV4-2	-	TRBD2	TRBJ2-3	CASSQDERLAGTQYF	TGTGCCAGCAGCCAAGATGAGAGACTAGCGGGAACGCAGTATTTT
TRBV5-1	-	-	TRBJ1-2	CASSLTTGQLNGYTF	TGCGCCAGCAGCTTGACTACCGGACAGTTGAATGGCTACACCTTC
TRBV10-3	once	-	TRBJ1-3	CAIKTAESWDTIYF	TGTGCCATCAAGACAGCTGAAAGTTGGGACACCATATATTTT
TRBV4-2	once	TRBD2	TRBJ2-3	CASSQVASGDPSTQYF	TGTGCCAGCAGCCAAGTCGCTAGCGGGGACCCCTCGACGCAGTATTTT
TRBV5-4	-	-	TRBJ2-3	CASSLRRGIGTDTQYF	TGTGCCAGCAGCTTGAGAAGGGGAATTGGCACAGATACGCAGTATTTT
TRBV18	once	-	TRBJ1-2	CASSPQGIYGYTF	TGTGCCAGCTCACCCCAGGGGATCTATGGCTACACCTTC
TRBV5-1	-	-	TRBJ1-4	CASSPQGGNEKLFF	TGCGCCAGCAGCCCCCAGGGTGGGAATGAAAAACTGTTTTTT
TRBV12-3/TRBV12-4	-	TRBD1	TRBJ2-7	CASSLGTGDEQYF	TGTGCCAGCAGTTTAGGGACAGGGGACGAGCAGTACTTC
TRBV6-5	-	TRBD1	TRBJ1-2	CASSTGGRGYTF	TGTGCCAGCAGTACAGGGGGTCGCGGCTACACCTTC
TRBV2	-	TRBD1	TRBJ1-3	CASSVQGAGGNTIYF	TGTGCCAGCAGTGTACAGGGGGCGGGAGGAAACACCATATATTTT
TRBV3-1/TRBV3-2	-	-	TRBJ2-7	CASSQVAGAGEQYF	TGTGCCAGCAGCCAAGTGGCGGGGGCGGGGGAGCAGTACTTC
TRBV10-2	-	-	TRBJ2-7	CASTTTGLGYEQYF	TGCGCCAGCACAACAACAGGGTTAGGCTACGAGCAGTACTTC
TRBV11-3	-	-	TRBJ2-1	CASSLERNEQFF	TGTGCCAGCAGCTTAGAGCGGAATGAGCAGTTCTTC
TRBV2	-	TRBD2	TRBJ2-1	CASRRGGDEQFF	TGTGCCAGCAGGCGGGGGGGCGATGAGCAGTTCTTC
TRBV5-6	once	TRBD1	TRBJ1-5	CASSRSTGGWDQPQHF	TGTGCCAGCAGTCGTTCCACAGGGGGATGGGATCAGCCCCAGCATTTT
TRBV7-3	-	-	TRBJ1-1	CASSLRVGRNTEAFF	TGTGCCAGCAGCTTAAGGGTCGGGAGAAACACTGAAGCTTTCTTT
TRBV7-2	-	-	TRBJ2-5	CASSLGGSGETQYF	TGTGCCAGCAGCTTAGGGGGCTCTGGAGAGACCCAGTACTTC
TRBV18	-	-	TRBJ1-5	CASSPEGSQPQHF	TGTGCCAGCTCACCAGAGGGATCTCAGCCCCAGCATTTT
TRBV6-6	once	TRBD2	TRBJ2-7	CASQSLGEGSYEQYF	TGTGCCAGCCAAAGCCTAGGGGAGGGATCCTACGAGCAGTACTTC
TRBV6-2/TRBV6-3	-	-	TRBJ1-1	CASSYRETAGTEAFF	TGTGCCAGCAGTTACCGGGAGACAGCGGGCACTGAAGCTTTCTTT
TRBV19	-	TRBD1	TRBJ2-2	CASTWGQGPGELFF	TGTGCCAGTACCTGGGGACAGGGTCCGGGGGAGCTGTTTTTT
TRBV5-1	-	TRBD1	TRBJ1-1	CASSSWTGETEAFF	TGCGCCAGCAGCTCGTGGACAGGGGAAACTGAAGCTTTCTTT
TRBV2	-	-	TRBJ1-5	CASKDFKHQPQHF	TGTGCCAGCAAAGACTTTAAGCATCAGCCCCAGCATTTT
TRBV5-6	-	TRBD1	TRBJ2-2	CASSGGTGTGELFF	TGTGCCAGCAGCGGGGGGACAGGGACCGGGGAGCTGTTTTTT
TRBV18	-	-	TRBJ1-2	CASSPRGGYGYTF	TGTGCCAGCTCACCACGGGGGGGATATGGCTACACCTTC
TRBV3-1/TRBV3-2	-	TRBD1	TRBJ1-4	CASSVGTGYEKLFF	TGTGCCAGCAGCGTGGGGACAGGGTATGAAAAACTGTTTTTT
TRBV18	-	TRBD1	TRBJ2-5	CASSPRQGALQETQYF	TGTGCCAGCTCACCGCGACAGGGGGCTCTCCAAGAGACCCAGTACTTC
TRBV29-1	-	TRBD1	TRBJ1-2	CSVYGTGNSYGYTF	TGCAGCGTCTACGGGACAGGGAACTCGTATGGCTACACCTTC
TRBV27	-	-	TRBJ1-5	CASSSRTVNQPQHF	TGTGCCAGCAGTTCTCGGACAGTGAATCAGCCCCAGCATTTT
TRBV19	-	TRBD2	TRBJ2-1	CASSRTSGGYNEQFF	TGTGCCAGTAGTAGGACTAGCGGGGGGTACAATGAGCAGTTCTTC
TRBV4-1	-	TRBD1	TRBJ1-1	CASSPQGVEAFF	TGCGCCAGCAGCCCCCAGGGGGTCGAAGCTTTCTTT
TRBV29-1	once	TRBD2	TRBJ2-3	CSVASGGPDTQYF	TGCAGCGTTGCTAGCGGGGGGCCCGATACGCAGTATTTT
TRBV7-2	-	-	TRBJ2-5	CASSLLRSQETQYF	TGTGCCAGCAGCTTACTCCGCAGCCAAGAGACCCAGTACTTC
TRBV10-1	-	-	TRBJ1-2	CASSDRNYGYTF	TGCGCCAGCAGTGACAGGAACTATGGCTACACCTTC
TRBV28	-	-	TRBJ1-5	CASTGTYQPQHF	TGTGCCAGCACCGGGACTTATCAGCCCCAGCATTTT
TRBV3-1/TRBV3-2	-	TRBD2	TRBJ2-3	CASSQGAGGFTDTQYF	TGTGCCAGCAGCCAAGGAGCGGGGGGTTTCACAGATACGCAGTATTTT
TRBV6-1	few	TRBD1	TRBJ2-3	CASSEYRGVDRRISDTQYF	TGTGCCAGCAGTGAATATCGGGGTGTGGACAGGAGGATTTCAGATACGCAGTATTTT
TRBV5-5	-	-	TRBJ1-4	CASSSGYSNEKLFF	TGTGCCAGCAGCTCCGGGTACTCAAATGAAAAACTGTTTTTT
TRBV6-5	-	-	TRBJ1-1	CASSLNGQMNTEAFF	TGTGCCAGCAGTCTTAACGGACAGATGAACACTGAAGCTTTCTTT
TRBV5-4	-	TRBD1	TRBJ2-2	CASSGGQFRGGELFF	TGTGCCAGCAGCGGGGGACAGTTCAGGGGCGGGGAGCTGTTTTTT
TRBV11-2	-	-	TRBJ1-4	CASSLEFGTQKLFF	TGTGCCAGCAGCTTGGAATTTGGGACTCAAAAACTGTTTTTT
TRBV10-3	-	-	TRBJ1-1	CAITGDPSAEAFF	TGTGCCATCACAGGCGACCCTAGCGCTGAAGCTTTCTTT
TRBV30	-	-	TRBJ1-5	CAWADRPNQPQHF	TGTGCCTGGGCCGACAGGCCCAATCAGCCCCAGCATTTT
TRBV11-3	-	TRBD1	TRBJ1-4	CASSWMSRDRDEKLFF	TGTGCCAGCAGCTGGATGTCCCGGGACAGAGATGAAAAACTGTTTTTT